This TCR beta chain was retrieved from a study of T cell responses to AZD1222 COVID-19 vaccine. General study results and limits: Dominant at 160-218 and 743-854, vaccine-associated CD4 TCRs also spanned spike. An increase in Spike-specific TCR breadth and depth was observed after two AZD1222 doses. In a largely white British group with more females than males, clonal diversity was possibly underestimated.

The CDR3 is 13 amino acids. Germline V lookup: CDR1 LGHDT, CDR2 YNNKEL (reference sequence). With 0 bases removed from V and 10 bases from J, the gap between germline ends came to 10 bases. A note on this clone: No antigen is known for it.

Profiled with immunoSEQ multiplex PCR; TCRdb holds only in-frame clones, not every one. This sample has about 86,000 clones, with 78% found just once. The clonotype comes from an adult in good health. Sequenced material: peripheral blood, taken on day 0 of AZD1222 vaccination. The V gene is TRBV3-1 (or the pseudogene TRBV3-2), the J gene TRBJ1-5; a possible D gene is TRBD1 (5 bases). CDR3 in DNA: TGTGCCAGCAGCCAAGAGGGGGATTCACCCCAGCATTTT. It specifies CASSQEGDSPQHF.